This T cell receptor (beta chain) was sequenced in a study of T cell responses to AZD1222 COVID-19 vaccine. The length of the CDR3 is 14 residues. V lost 6 bases, J lost 8 bases, and 10 bases stayed unmatched. Germline V gene data show CDR1 as KGHSH and CDR2 as LQKENI. Clones were sequenced by immunoSEQ multiplex PCR, and TCRdb holds only the in-frame ones, with some missing. Of under 150,000 clones listed, 85% are singletons. This clonotype originated in an adult who received the MenACWY meningococcal vaccine as a control. Sample: peripheral blood, taken 28 days after the second dose of the MenACWY control vaccine. The J gene is TRBJ2-1, the V gene TRBV18; 7 nucleotides line up with TRBD1. CDR3 loop: CASSPYRDSDEQFF. The CDR3 DNA follows: TGTGCCAGCTCCCCTTACCGGGACAGTGATGAGCAGTTCTTC. The full variable domain, its missing parts supplied by reference TRBV18 and TRBJ2-1, is NAGVMQNPRHLVRRRGQEARLRCSPMKGHSHVYWYRQLPEEGLKFMVYLQKENIIDESGMPKERFSAEFPKEGPSILRIQQVVRGDSAAYFCASSPYRDSDEQFFGPGTRLTVL.